The 12 T cell receptor beta chains reported below all come from one sample, sequenced in a study of molecular identifiers for immune sequencing clone quantification. MiXCR, run by TCRdb on the PCR reads, gives a single entry per CDR3 protein. The sample carries some 580,000 distinct CDR3 sequences, about 25% recorded once. Specimen: naive CD8+ T cells from blood, with Jurkat cell RNA spiked in. The subset was: FACS-sorted CD8+CD4-CCR7+CD45RA+ naive T cells. These receptors originate from a human donor in good health. Some libraries in this study had Jurkat cell RNA spiked in.

The CDR3 here is CASSRPAPQAPQYF. The CDR3 coding sequence is TGCGCCAGCAGCCGGCCAGCCCCGCAAGCGCCCCAGTACTTC. This chain connects TRBV5-1 to TRBJ2-5; D is unclear. V was cut by 4 bases and J by 9 bases, with 19 bases left in between. The CDR3 is 14 residues long. Germline values: CDR1 SGHRS, CDR2 YFSETQ.

Worth noting for this clonotype: Sequence at one end of the junction differs from germline and may be a read error. The V and J genes are TRBV20-1 and TRBJ1-2; the D gene is possibly TRBD1 (5 bases). The CDR3 is made up of 13 amino acids. Germline V gene lookup returns CDR1 DFQATT and CDR2 SNEGSKA (reference sequence). CDR3 amino acids: CSARPGAVYGYPF. The CDR3 DNA reads TGCAGTGCTCGGCCCGGGGCGGTTTATGGCTACCCCTTC.

This sequence joins TRBV4-2 and TRBJ1-1, with a possible D match to TRBD1 (5 bases). The V gene's germline CDR1 is LGHNA and CDR2 YNFKEQ. The ends were cut back, 3 bases at V and 2 bases at J, with 19 bases in the middle. This CDR3 is 17 amino acids long. CDR3 nucleotides: TGTGCCAGCAGCCAGAGCGCGGGGCTTGGGTCAAACACTGAAGCTTTCTTT. This sequence encodes CASSQSAGLGSNTEAFF.

The chain recombines TRBV7-6 with TRBJ2-1; 10 positions agree with TRBD2. The CDR3 runs 17 residues. Germline V gene lookup returns CDR1 SGHVS and CDR2 FNYEAQ. V shed 3 bases and J 3 bases; nucleotides not matched to a gene: 8. The CDR3 DNA reads TGTGCCAGCAGCTTGGGACATAGCGGGGGGTTCTACAATGAGCAGTTCTTC. It specifies CASSLGHSGGFYNEQFF.

At least ten counts were recorded for this clonotype. The rearrangement uses TRBV6-2 or TRBV6-3 and TRBJ1-1; tentative D call: TRBD1 (5 bases). The CDR3 length is 15 residues. CDR1 is MNHEY and CDR2 is SVGEGT in the germline V gene. The germline V and J ends were trimmed by 6 bases and 1 base, with 15 bases remaining between them. CDR3 DNA sequence: TGTGCCAGCAGAACCGTCGGACACCAGAACACTGAAGCTTTCTTT. Protein product: CASRTVGHQNTEAFF.

The chain combines TRBV3-1 with TRBJ2-5, with 7 bases that match TRBD1. The junction had 7 bases not matched to a gene; V was cut back by 3 bases and J by 0 bases. Per the germline V gene, CDR1 is LGHDT and CDR2 is YNNKEL (reference sequence). CDR3 length: 16 residues. The CDR3 is CASSQGVDRDQETQYF. The DNA for the CDR3 is TGTGCCAGCAGCCAGGGCGTCGACAGGGACCAAGAGACCCAGTACTTC.

Concerning this clonotype: A much larger clone differs from this one at a single base, so this may be a read error. J is TRBJ2-1 and V is TRBV19; TRBD2 matches at 10 bases. The CDR3 is 14 amino acids. Germline assignment: CDR1 LNHDA and CDR2 SQIVND (reference sequence). CDR3 coding DNA: TGTGCCAGTAGCGGACTAGCGGCCCACAATGAGCAGCTCTTC. Translation gives CASSGLAAHNEQLF.

This clonotype has more than one count but fewer than ten. This chain joins TRBV19 and TRBJ2-7; 7 positions match TRBD1. Germline CDR1 is LNHDA and CDR2 is SQIVND (reference sequence). CDR3 length: 14 amino acids. V lost 7 bases, J lost 6 bases, and 12 bases stayed unmatched. The CDR3 spells CASKLRDSLLEQYF. CDR3 in DNA: TGTGCCAGTAAGCTCCGGGACAGTCTCCTCGAGCAGTACTTC.

Concerning this clonotype: A much larger clone sits a single nucleotide away, making a read error possible. The J gene is TRBJ2-7, the V gene TRBV20-1; D may correspond to TRBD1 or TRBD2 (5 bases each). Deletions cut 3 bases from V and 6 bases from J, with 9 bases between. The CDR3 is 11 residues long. CDR1 and CDR2 (germline): DFQATT, SNEGSKA (reference sequence). The DNA of the CDR3 is TGCAGTGCTAGTTACGGGGCCGAGCAGTACTTC. It encodes CSASYGAEQYF.

This clonotype was seen many times. The V call is TRBV7-9, the J call TRBJ2-7, with D perhaps TRBD1 or TRBD2 (5 bases each). V was pared by 5 bases and J by 7 bases, with 15 bases between. Germline-derived CDR1 and CDR2 are SEHNR and FQNEAQ (reference sequence). The CDR3 consists of 13 residues. CDR3 coding DNA: TGTGCCAGCAGCCAGGTGGGGGTGCCTGAGCAGTACTTC. Residues: CASSQVGVPEQYF.

This clonotype was counted ten times or more. This rearrangement joins TRBV9 to TRBJ2-7, with D maybe TRBD1 (5 bases). Germline CDR1 and CDR2: SGDLS and YYNGEE. This CDR3 contains 13 residues. Trimming shortened V by 3 bases and J by 0 bases, and 7 bases separated the two germline ends. CDR3 amino acids: CASSEGSSYEQYF. CDR3 coding DNA: TGTGCCAGCAGCGAGGGGTCCTCCTACGAGCAGTACTTC.

This clonotype was counted between two and nine times. The CDR3 nucleotides read TGCGCCAGTACGGGACTAGCGGGAGTTCGGCAGTTCTTC. It codes for CASTGLAGVRQFF. V and J are TRBV4-1 and TRBJ2-1; 14 positions match TRBD2. Germline CDR1 reads MGHRA; CDR2 reads YSYEKL. This CDR3 region has 13 residues. V lost 9 bases to trimming and J lost 12 bases; unmatched junction nucleotides: 7.